Below are 21 T cell receptor beta chains sequenced from a single sample in a study of blood T cell repertoires in COVID-19. Sequenced by immunoSEQ multiplex PCR; TCRdb stores in-frame clones only, minus some. Of over 200,000 clones in the sample, about 87% were seen once. Sequencing used PBMCs or T cells enriched from blood (not recorded which). The source of these receptors is a man between 18 and 29 years old with acute COVID-19.

This clone has just a few counts. The chain joins TRBV7-2 to TRBJ2-7, with a tentative D call TRBD2 (5 bases). Trimming shortened V by 1 base and J by 2 bases, and 15 bases separated the two germline ends. Germline V gene data show CDR1 as SGHTA and CDR2 as FQGNSA. This CDR3 region has 16 residues. CDR3 DNA: TGTGCCAGCAGCTTAGGGTCTAGCTCCCCGCCCTACGAGCAGTACTTC. Translating gives CASSLGSSSPPYEQYF.

The chain recombines TRBV3-1 (or the pseudogene TRBV3-2) with TRBJ2-3; 8 positions match TRBD2. Looked up from germline, CDR1 is LGHDT and CDR2 is YNNKEL (reference sequence). The ends lost 4 bases at V and 1 base at J; junction bases unmatched: 22. The CDR3 contains 21 residues. In DNA form, the CDR3 reads TGTGCCAGCAGCCCTCAAACAATCCCCGCGGGGGGCGCAGGTCGCACAGATACGCAGTATTTT. This encodes CASSPQTIPAGGAGRTDTQYF.

The V call is TRBV3-1 (or the pseudogene TRBV3-2), the J call TRBJ2-5; 11 nucleotides match TRBD1. J lost 2 bases, V lost 4 bases, and 3 bases had no gene match. This CDR3 is built from 15 residues. The germline V gene has CDR1 LGHDT and CDR2 YNNKEL (reference sequence). The CDR3 DNA reads TGTGCCAGCAGCCCCCGGGACAGGGGGCAAGAGACCCAGTACTTC. This sequence encodes CASSPRDRGQETQYF.

This chain uses TRBV15 with TRBJ2-6; 7 bases agree with TRBD2. CDR1 is LNHNV, CDR2 YYDKDF, per germline (reference sequence). The ends lost 2 bases at V and 3 bases at J; junction bases unmatched: 25. The CDR3 is 23 amino acids. The CDR3 reads CATSRQIILAARPQERGANVLTF. The CDR3 nucleotides are TGTGCCACCAGCAGACAGATTATTCTAGCGGCAAGACCACAGGAACGTGGGGCCAACGTCCTGACTTTC. Full variable domain (outside the CDR3, taken from reference TRBV15 and TRBJ2-6): DAMVIQNPRYQVTQFGKPVTLSCSQTLNHNVMYWYQQKSSQAPKLLFHYYDKDFNNEADTPDNFQSRRPNTSFCFLDIRSPGLGDTAMYLCATSRQIILAARPQERGANVLTFGAGSRLTVL.

This clone was recorded once. V gene TRBV2 combines with J gene TRBJ2-7; D is unresolved. Trimming shortened V by 5 bases and J by 7 bases, and 6 bases separated the two germline ends. Germline-derived CDR1 and CDR2 are SNHLY and FYNNEI. This CDR3 comprises 10 residues. The CDR3 sequence: CASSTLEQYF. CDR3 coding DNA: TGTGCCAGCAGTACCCTAGAGCAGTACTTC.

The chain recombines TRBV19 with TRBJ1-2, with D hard to call. V was clipped by 3 bases and J by 2 bases, with 13 bases between them. The germline V gene has CDR1 LNHDA and CDR2 SQIVND (reference sequence). This CDR3 is 15 amino acids long. In DNA, the CDR3 is TGTGCCAGTAGTATCGGTCAGGCGCTGAACTATGGCTACACCTTC. This encodes CASSIGQALNYGYTF.

The chain is built from TRBV7-3 and TRBJ2-1; a possible D gene is TRBD2 (5 bases). The CDR3 extends over 14 amino acids. Germline-derived CDR1 and CDR2 are SGHTA and FQGTGA. V was clipped by 5 bases and J by 6 bases, with 14 bases between them. CDR3 amino acids: CASSAGSPSNEQFF. The CDR3 bases are TGTGCCAGCAGCGCGGGTTCGCCCTCCAATGAGCAGTTCTTC. The variable domain in full, with the rest retrieved from reference TRBV7-3 and TRBJ2-1, is GAGVSQTPSNKVTEKGKYVELRCDPISGHTALYWYRQSLGQGPEFLIYFQGTGAADDSGLPNDRFFAVRPEGSVSTLKIQRTERGDSAVYLCASSAGSPSNEQFFGPGTRLTVL.

CDR3 sequence reads: CASSAGGSNQPQHF. The CDR3 DNA is TGTGCCAGCAGCGCAGGGGGAAGCAATCAGCCCCAGCATTTT. This chain links TRBV11-2 with TRBJ1-5, with 7 bases identical to TRBD1. Germline CDR1 and CDR2: SGHAT and FQNNGV. This CDR3 region has 14 residues. The junction had 2 bases not matched to a gene; V was cut back by 5 bases and J by 1 base.

The gene calls are TRBV13 and TRBJ1-1, with D perhaps TRBD1 (5 bases). This CDR3 is built from 15 residues. Trimming removed 1 base at V and 7 bases at J, with 16 bases between. Per germline, CDR1 PRHDT and CDR2 FYEKMQ (reference sequence). The CDR3, as DNA: TGTGCCAGCAGCTTAGTCGGGGGTGCAGAAATTGAAGCTTTCTTT. Protein: CASSLVGGAEIEAFF. Full variable domain (outside the CDR3, taken from reference TRBV13 and TRBJ1-1): AAGVIQSPRHLIKEKRETATLKCYPIPRHDTVYWYQQGPGQDPQFLISFYEKMQSDKGSIPDRFSAQQFSDYHSELNMSSLELGDSALYFCASSLVGGAEIEAFFGQGTRLTVV.

The chain combines TRBV28 with TRBJ1-1; no clear D. V lost 1 base and J 10 bases, leaving 10 bases between the germline ends. The CDR3 covers 12 residues. Germline V gives CDR1 MDHEN, CDR2 SYDVKM. The DNA of the CDR3 is TGTGCCAGCAGTTTATATTCGGGGATAGCTTTCTTT. Its protein is CASSLYSGIAFF.

The V gene is TRBV9, the J gene TRBJ2-3; the D is unclear. CDR1 and CDR2 from the germline V gene are SGDLS and YYNGEE. V dropped 7 bases and J dropped 0 bases, with 9 bases sitting between them. The CDR3 has 13 residues. In DNA form, the CDR3 reads TGTGCCAGCGCACGCGCGAGCACAGATACGCAGTATTTT. As protein: CASARASTDTQYF.

The chain is built from TRBV28 and TRBJ1-2; D might be TRBD1 (6 bases). CDR1 and CDR2 (germline): MDHEN, SYDVKM. This CDR3 is built from 16 residues. V lost 4 bases, J lost 7 bases, and 22 bases lay in between. CDR3 loop: CASSSQDSYSLGGYTF. The CDR3 coding sequence is TGTGCCAGCAGTTCTCAGGACAGCTACTCCCTGGGTGGCTACACCTTC.

This chain joins TRBV3-1 (or the pseudogene TRBV3-2) and TRBJ2-5; D gene unclear. The CDR3 has 18 residues. Germline-derived CDR1 and CDR2 are LGHDT and YNNKEL (reference sequence). The V end was cut by 4 bases, the J end by 4 bases, with 25 bases between. The CDR3 loop is CASSPSRGTPHSVETQYF. CDR3 nucleotide sequence: TGTGCCAGCAGCCCTTCTCGCGGTACACCTCATTCAGTAGAGACCCAGTACTTC.

This clone was picked up one time. The chain is built from TRBV24-1 and TRBJ1-4; TRBD1 might be the D (5 bases). The CDR3 runs to 14 residues. Germline V gene data show CDR1 as KGHDR and CDR2 as SFDVKD. Trimming stripped 9 bases from V and 4 bases from J, with 14 bases between. The CDR3 nucleotides are TGTGCCACCGCGAGTAGTGACAGTAATGAAAAACTGTTTTTT. Translating it yields CATASSDSNEKLFF.

The chain couples TRBV5-1 to TRBJ2-7; D unclear. In germline, CDR1 is SGHRS, CDR2 YFSETQ. The CDR3 is made up of 14 amino acids. V was clipped by 0 bases and J by 3 bases, with 10 bases between them. The CDR3 region has the DNA TGCGCCAGCAGCTTGGGTGAGTTTGGCTACGAGCAGTACTTC. It is translated as CASSLGEFGYEQYF.

This sequence joins TRBV19 and TRBJ2-7; 7 bases fit TRBD1. V trimming: 6 bases; J trimming: 3 bases; junction bases outside the gene matches: 5. CDR1 is LNHDA and CDR2 is SQIVND in the germline V gene (reference sequence). CDR3 length: 13 residues. The CDR3 region has the DNA TGTGCCAGTAGGGACAGGATCAGCTACGAGCAGTACTTC. Translating gives CASRDRISYEQYF. Drawing the rest from reference TRBV19 and TRBJ2-7, the complete variable domain is DGGITQSPKYLFRKEGQNVTLSCEQNLNHDAMYWYRQDPGQGLRLIYYSQIVNDFQKGDIAEGYSVSREKKESFPLTVTSAQKNPTAFYLCASRDRISYEQYFGPGTRLTVT.

The chain carries TRBV29-1 and TRBJ2-1, with 9 bases lining up with TRBD2. This CDR3 spans 13 amino acids. Losses at the gene ends were 2 bases for V and 6 bases for J; bases not matched to a gene: 2. The germline gives CDR1 SQVTM, CDR2 ANQGSEA. The DNA for the CDR3 is TGCAGCGTTGAACTAGCGGGAACCAATGAGCAGTTCTTC. Amino acid sequence: CSVELAGTNEQFF.

A few counts support this clone. The CDR3 region has the DNA TGTGCCAGTAAAGAGGACAGGGATGGCTACACCTTC. This gives the protein CASKEDRDGYTF. J is TRBJ1-2 and V is TRBV19; 8 positions agree with TRBD1. CDR1 is LNHDA and CDR2 is SQIVND in the germline V gene (reference sequence). The CDR3 runs 12 residues. V trimming: 7 bases; J trimming: 6 bases; junction bases outside the gene matches: 4.

This clone showed up just once. The chain joins TRBV4-1 to TRBJ2-2; the D gene is possibly TRBD2 (5 bases). CDR3 size: 15 residues. V was clipped by 1 base and J by 0 bases, with 6 bases between them. Germline V gene sequence: CDR1 MGHRA, CDR2 YSYEKL. The CDR3 loop is CASSQVGANTGELFF. The CDR3, as DNA: TGCGCCAGCAGCCAAGTCGGGGCGAACACCGGGGAGCTGTTTTTT.

The chain links TRBV7-3 to TRBJ2-1, with TRBD2 matching 13 bases. Germline CDR1 and CDR2: SGHTA and FQGTGA. The CDR3 has 15 residues. V lost 5 bases to trimming and J lost 7 bases; unmatched junction nucleotides: 5. The CDR3 sequence is CASSPMGLAGNEQFF. CDR3 nucleotide sequence: TGTGCCAGCAGCCCAATGGGACTAGCGGGAAATGAGCAGTTCTTC.

V usage is TRBV30 and J usage is TRBJ2-7; D call uncertain. V was cut by 0 bases and J by 6 bases, with 12 bases left in between. In germline, CDR1 is GTSNPN, CDR2 SVGIG (reference sequence). There are 13 residues in the CDR3. CDR3 nucleotide sequence: TGTGCCTGGAGTGTACGTACGGGTTCCGAGCAGTACTTC. Protein sequence: CAWSVRTGSEQYF. Filled out from reference TRBV30 and TRBJ2-7, the complete variable domain reads SQTIHQWPATLVQPVGSPLSLECTVEGTSNPNLYWYRQAAGRGLQLLFYSVGIGQISSEVPQNLSASRPQDRQFILSSKKLLLSDSGFYLCAWSVRTGSEQYFGPGTRLTVT.